The 5 T cell receptor beta chains below come from one sample, sequenced in a study of PD-1 blockade in classical Hodgkin lymphoma (dated by TCRdb to 2020 to 2021). Libraries were built with the immunoSEQ multiplex PCR assay. The immuneACCESS repertoire file appears here via TCRdb, limited to in-frame rearrangements. These files lack a portion of the clones; in checked studies, under half of the deficit traces to unresolved V genes, and the cause of the others is not known. For this sample there are 90,000 to 95,000 clones; approximately 92% appear just once. The top ten clones comprise around 11% of the sample. Taken with the paper, the label for time point translates to: cycle 2 day 1 (C2D1) of nivolumab. Every trial patient had relapsed after autologous stem cell transplantation, and cohorts A, B and C differed in prior brentuximab vedotin exposure. The starting material was peripheral blood mononuclear cells (PBMCs), obtained before the second cycle of nivolumab. The receptors were sampled from a human donor with classical Hodgkin lymphoma.

This chain links TRBV6-5 with TRBJ1-4; tentative D call: TRBD1 (5 bases). Trimming removed 5 bases at V and 6 bases at J, with 10 bases between. There are 13 residues in the CDR3. Germline CDR1 and CDR2: MNHEY and SVGAGI. The CDR3 spells CASSPEGHEKLFF. CDR3 nucleotides: TGTGCCAGCAGTCCCGAGGGGCATGAAAAACTGTTTTTT.

J is TRBJ2-3 and V is TRBV13, with 7 nucleotides matching TRBD1. Per the germline V gene, CDR1 is PRHDT and CDR2 is FYEKMQ (reference sequence). V trimming: 4 bases; J trimming: 9 bases; junction bases outside the gene matches: 22. CDR3 length equals 18 residues. This CDR3 is CASSSPGQFIIGQGTQYF. The CDR3 DNA reads TGTGCCAGCAGCTCCCCGGGACAGTTCATTATAGGGCAAGGAACGCAGTATTTT.

V is TRBV11-2 and J is TRBJ1-3; perhaps TRBD1 as D (5 bases). Trimming shortened V by 3 bases and J by 1 base, and 13 bases separated the two germline ends. The germline V gene encodes CDR1 SGHAT and CDR2 FQNNGV. This CDR3 has 16 residues. This CDR3 reads CASSFPGRDSGNTIYF. The CDR3 nucleotides are TGTGCCAGCAGCTTTCCGGGACGGGATTCTGGAAACACCATATATTTT.

The chain is built from TRBV27 and TRBJ2-7; possible D gene TRBD1, 5 bases. The CDR3 is 15 amino acids. Trimming cost V 2 bases and J 4 bases, with 15 bases left between them. The germline gives CDR1 MNHEY, CDR2 SMNVEV (reference sequence). The CDR3 DNA follows: TGTGCCAGCAGTTTAGTACCTCAGGGTCCGTACGAGCAGTACTTC. Amino acids: CASSLVPQGPYEQYF.

The chain has TRBV4-1 and TRBJ1-1; a weak D match, TRBD1 (6 bases). Trimming cost V 3 bases and J 7 bases, with 12 bases left between them. Germline V CDR1 and CDR2: MGHRA, YSYEKL. The CDR3 spans 13 residues. CDR3 sequence (DNA): TGCGCCAGCAGCCAGGGCCGGGACATTGAAGCTTTCTTT. This gives the protein CASSQGRDIEAFF.